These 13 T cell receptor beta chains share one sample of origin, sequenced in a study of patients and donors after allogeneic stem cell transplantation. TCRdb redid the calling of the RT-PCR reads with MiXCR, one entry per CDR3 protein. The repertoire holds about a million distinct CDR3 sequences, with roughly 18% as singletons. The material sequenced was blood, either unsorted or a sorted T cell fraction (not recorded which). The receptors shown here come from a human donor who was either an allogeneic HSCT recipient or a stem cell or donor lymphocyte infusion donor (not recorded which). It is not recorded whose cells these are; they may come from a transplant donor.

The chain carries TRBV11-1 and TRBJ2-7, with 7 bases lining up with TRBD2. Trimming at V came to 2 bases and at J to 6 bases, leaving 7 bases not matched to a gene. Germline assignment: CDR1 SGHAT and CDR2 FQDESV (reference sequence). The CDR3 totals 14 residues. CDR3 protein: CASSLREGSCEQYF. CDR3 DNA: TGTGCCAGCAGCTTAAGGGAGGGGAGTTGCGAGCAGTACTTC.

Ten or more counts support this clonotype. CDR3 amino acids: CASSIRVTASEAFF. The CDR3 DNA follows: TGTGCCAGCAGTATTAGGGTGACAGCCTCGGAAGCTTTCTTT. The chain combines TRBV12-3 or TRBV12-4 with TRBJ1-1; D possibly corresponds to TRBD1 (5 bases). V was pared by 5 bases and J by 8 bases, with 18 bases between. This CDR3 spans 14 amino acids.

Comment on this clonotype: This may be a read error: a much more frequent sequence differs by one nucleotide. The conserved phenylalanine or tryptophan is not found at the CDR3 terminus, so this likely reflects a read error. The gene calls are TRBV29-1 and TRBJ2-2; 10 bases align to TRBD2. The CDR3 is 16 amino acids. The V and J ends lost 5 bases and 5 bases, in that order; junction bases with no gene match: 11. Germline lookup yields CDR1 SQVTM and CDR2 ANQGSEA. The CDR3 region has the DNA TGCAGCGTTAAAGCGGAGAGCGGGAGGGGAACCGGGGAGCTGTTTTTA. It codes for CSVKAESGRGTGELFL.

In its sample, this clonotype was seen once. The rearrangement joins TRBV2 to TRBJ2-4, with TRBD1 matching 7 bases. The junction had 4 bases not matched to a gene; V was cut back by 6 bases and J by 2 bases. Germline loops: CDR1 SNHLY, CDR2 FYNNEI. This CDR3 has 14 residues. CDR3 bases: TGTGCCAGCAGGGAACAGGGGACCAAAAACATTCAGTACTTC. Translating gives CASREQGTKNIQYF. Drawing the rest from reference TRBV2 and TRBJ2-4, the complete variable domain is EPEVTQTPSHQVTQMGQEVILRCVPISNHLYFYWYRQILGQKVEFLVSFYNNEISEKSEIFDDQFSVERPDGSNFTLKIRSTKLEDSAMYFCASREQGTKNIQYFGAGTRLSVL.

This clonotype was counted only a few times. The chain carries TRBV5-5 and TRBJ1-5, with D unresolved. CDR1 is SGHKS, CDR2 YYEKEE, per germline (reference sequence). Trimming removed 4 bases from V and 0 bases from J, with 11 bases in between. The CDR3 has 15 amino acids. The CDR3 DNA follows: TGTGCCAGCAGCCATGACCCACTTAGCAATCAGCCCCAGCATTTT. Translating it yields CASSHDPLSNQPQHF.

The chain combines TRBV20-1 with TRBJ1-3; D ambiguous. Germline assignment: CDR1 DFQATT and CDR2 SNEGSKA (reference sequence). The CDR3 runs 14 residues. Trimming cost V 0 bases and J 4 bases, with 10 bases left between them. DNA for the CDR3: TGCAGTGCTAGAGATCATGCGGGGGGAAACACCATATATTTT. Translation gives CSARDHAGGNTIYF.

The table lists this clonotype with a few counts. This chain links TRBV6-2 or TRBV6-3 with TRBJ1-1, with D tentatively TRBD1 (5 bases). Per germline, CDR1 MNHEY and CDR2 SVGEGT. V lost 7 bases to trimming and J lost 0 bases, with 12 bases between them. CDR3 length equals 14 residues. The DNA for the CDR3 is TGTGCCAGCATTTCGGACATATTGAACACTGAAGCTTTCTTT. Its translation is CASISDILNTEAFF.

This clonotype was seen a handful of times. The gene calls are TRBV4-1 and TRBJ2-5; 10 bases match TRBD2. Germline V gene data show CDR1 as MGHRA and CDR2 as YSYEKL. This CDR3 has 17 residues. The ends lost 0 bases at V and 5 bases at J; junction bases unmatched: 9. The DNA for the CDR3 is TGCGCCAGCAGCCAAGATGGGAGCGGGGGGGCCTGGGAGACCCAGTACTTC. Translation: CASSQDGSGGAWETQYF.

The chain's CDR3 is CASSLGPPGQKYGYTF. In nucleotides, the CDR3 is TGTGCCAGCAGCTTGGGGCCGCCGGGACAGAAATATGGCTACACCTTC. V is TRBV5-5 and J is TRBJ1-2; 7 nucleotides match TRBD1. The V gene end was trimmed by 0 bases and the J gene end by 5 bases; junction bases not matched to a gene: 10. CDR1 is SGHKS, CDR2 YYEKEE, per germline (reference sequence). The CDR3 loop spans 16 amino acids. The variable domain in full, completed from reference TRBV5-5 and TRBJ1-2, reads DAGVTQSPTHLIKTRGQQVTLRCSPISGHKSVSWYQQVLGQGPQFIFQYYEKEERGRGNFPDRFSARQFPNYSSELNVNALLLGDSALYLCASSLGPPGQKYGYTFGSGTRLTVV.

The CDR3 region has the DNA TGTGCCAGCAGTGCAAAGGGGGCGAAAGAGACCCAGTACTTC. It codes for CASSAKGAKETQYF. This rearrangement joins TRBV6-1 to TRBJ2-5; 7 bases are shared with TRBD1. This CDR3 comprises 14 residues. Unmatched junction bases numbered 5, after V lost 4 bases and J lost 3 bases. Per germline, CDR1 MNHNS and CDR2 SASEGT.

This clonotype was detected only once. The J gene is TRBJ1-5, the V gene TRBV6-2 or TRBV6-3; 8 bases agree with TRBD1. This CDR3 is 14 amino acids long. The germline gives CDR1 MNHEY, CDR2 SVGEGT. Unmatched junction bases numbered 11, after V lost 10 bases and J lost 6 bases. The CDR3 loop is CATERTGRSQPQHF. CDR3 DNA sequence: TGTGCCACCGAACGGACAGGGAGAAGTCAGCCCCAGCATTTT.

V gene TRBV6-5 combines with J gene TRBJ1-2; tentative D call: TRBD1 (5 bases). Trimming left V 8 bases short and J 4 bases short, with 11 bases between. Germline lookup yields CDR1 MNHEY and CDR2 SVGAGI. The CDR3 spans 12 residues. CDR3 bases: TGTGCCAGCCACCGGGGGGGCTATGGCTACACCTTC. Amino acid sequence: CASHRGGYGYTF.

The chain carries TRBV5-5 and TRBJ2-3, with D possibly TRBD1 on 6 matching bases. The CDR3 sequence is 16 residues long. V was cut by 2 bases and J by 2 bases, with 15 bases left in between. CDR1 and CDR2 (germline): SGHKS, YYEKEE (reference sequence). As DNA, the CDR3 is TGTGCCAGCAGCTTTGCACGGACAGCTAACACAGATACGCAGTATTTT. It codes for CASSFARTANTDTQYF.